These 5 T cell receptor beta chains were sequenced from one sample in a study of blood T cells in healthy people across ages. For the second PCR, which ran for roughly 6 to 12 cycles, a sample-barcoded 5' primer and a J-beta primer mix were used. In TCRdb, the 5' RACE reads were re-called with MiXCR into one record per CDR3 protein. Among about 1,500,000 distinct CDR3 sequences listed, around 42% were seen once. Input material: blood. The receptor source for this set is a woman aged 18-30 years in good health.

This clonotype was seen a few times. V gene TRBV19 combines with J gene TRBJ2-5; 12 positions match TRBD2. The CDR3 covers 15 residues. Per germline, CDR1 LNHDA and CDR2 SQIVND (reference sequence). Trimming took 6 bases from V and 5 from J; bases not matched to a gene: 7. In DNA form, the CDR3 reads TGTGCCAGTAGAGGGCTAGCGGGGGGGTTGGAGACCCAGTACTTC. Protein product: CASRGLAGGLETQYF.

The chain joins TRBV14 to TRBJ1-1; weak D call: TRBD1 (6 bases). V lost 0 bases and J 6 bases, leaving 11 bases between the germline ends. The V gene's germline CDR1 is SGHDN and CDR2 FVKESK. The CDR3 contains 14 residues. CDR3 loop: CASSQDRGTAEAFF. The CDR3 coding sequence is TGTGCCAGCAGCCAAGACAGGGGAACAGCTGAAGCTTTCTTT.

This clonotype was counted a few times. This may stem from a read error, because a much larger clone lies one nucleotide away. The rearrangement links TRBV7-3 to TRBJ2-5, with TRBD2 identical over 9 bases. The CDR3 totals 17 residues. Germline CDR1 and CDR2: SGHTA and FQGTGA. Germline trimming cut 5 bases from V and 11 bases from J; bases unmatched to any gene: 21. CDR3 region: CASSPPESGGSYNEQYF. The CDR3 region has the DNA TGTGCCAGCAGCCCCCCGGAGAGCGGGGGGAGCTACAATGAGCAGTACTTC.

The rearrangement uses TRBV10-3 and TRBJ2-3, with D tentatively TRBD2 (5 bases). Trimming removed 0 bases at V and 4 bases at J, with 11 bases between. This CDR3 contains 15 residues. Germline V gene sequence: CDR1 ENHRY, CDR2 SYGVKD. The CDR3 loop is CAISESGLRPDTQYF. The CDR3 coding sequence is TGTGCCATCAGTGAGTCCGGACTGAGGCCAGATACGCAGTATTTT.

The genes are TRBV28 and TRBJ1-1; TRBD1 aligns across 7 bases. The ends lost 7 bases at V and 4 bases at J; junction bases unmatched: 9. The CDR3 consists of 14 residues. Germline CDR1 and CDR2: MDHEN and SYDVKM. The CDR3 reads CASISLGDSTEAFF. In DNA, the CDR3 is TGTGCCAGCATCTCCCTAGGGGACAGCACTGAAGCTTTCTTT. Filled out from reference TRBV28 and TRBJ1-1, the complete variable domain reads DVKVTQSSRYLVKRTGEKVFLECVQDMDHENMFWYRQDPGLGLRLIYFSYDVKMKEKGDIPEGYSVSREKKERFSLILESASTNQTSMYLCASISLGDSTEAFFGQGTRLTVV.